This TCR beta chain stems from a study of read filtering for tumor transcriptome and immune sequencing. For the study at large: The cohort had about 16 men and approximately 15 women aged about 45 to 80, mean roughly 66 years.

The library was built from around 380 ng RNA with molecular barcoded adaptors for alpha/delta and beta/gamma chains. TCRdb fed the reads into MiXCR, producing one record per CDR3 protein. Among 20,000 to 30,000 distinct CDR3 sequences listed, under 25% were seen once. This clonotype was detected ten times or more. Bone marrow was sampled from every patient at the time of active disease. This CDR3 contains 14 residues. The ends were cut back, 7 bases at V and 0 bases at J, with 9 bases in the middle. Germline-derived CDR1 and CDR2 are LNHDA and SQIVND (reference sequence). The source is a donor over 35 with multiple myeloma. The J gene is TRBJ1-4, the V gene TRBV19, with D possibly being TRBD1 (5 bases). Input material: a population of CD138-negative cells sorted from bone marrow. The CDR3 region is CASKGDATNEKLFF. The CDR3, as DNA: TGTGCCAGTAAAGGGGACGCAACTAATGAAAAACTGTTTTTT.